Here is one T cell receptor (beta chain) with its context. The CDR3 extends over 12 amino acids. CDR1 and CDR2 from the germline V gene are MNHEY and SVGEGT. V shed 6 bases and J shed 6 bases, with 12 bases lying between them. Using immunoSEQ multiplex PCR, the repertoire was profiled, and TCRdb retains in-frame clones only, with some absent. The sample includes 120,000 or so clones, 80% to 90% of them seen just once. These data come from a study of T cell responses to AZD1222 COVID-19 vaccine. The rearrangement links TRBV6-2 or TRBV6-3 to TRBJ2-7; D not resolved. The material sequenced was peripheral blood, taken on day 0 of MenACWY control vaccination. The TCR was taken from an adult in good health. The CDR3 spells CASSPYTGEQYF. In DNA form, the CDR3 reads TGTGCCAGCAGCCCTTATACGGGCGAGCAGTACTTC.